Described below is a single T cell receptor beta chain sequence and its context. This specimen belongs to a study of T cell responses to AZD1222 COVID-19 vaccine. Clones were read by immunoSEQ multiplex PCR, and TCRdb kept only the in-frame ones, dropping some. The table lists 150,000 to 200,000 clones, approximately 91% of them singletons. The V gene end was trimmed by 2 bases and the J gene end by 8 bases; junction bases not matched to a gene: 12. The germline gives CDR1 GTSNPN, CDR2 SVGIG (reference sequence). This CDR3 is built from 16 residues. This rearrangement joins TRBV30 to TRBJ1-2; 12 nucleotides line up with TRBD1. The sequence was obtained from an adult in good health. Sequencing used peripheral blood, obtained on day 0 of AZD1222 vaccination. The CDR3, as DNA: TGTGCCTGGAGTTTCACGGGACAGGGGGCGTCAAGAGGCTACACCTTC. Amino acids: CAWSFTGQGASRGYTF.